This record covers a single T cell receptor beta chain. Its target is unknown. This sample was included in a study of T cells in Graves' hyperthyroidism and ophthalmopathy. The study's findings and limits: Researchers found most expanded thyroid clonotypes above 0.001 in blood as well.

The CDR3 runs to 15 residues. V lost 4 bases to trimming and J lost 7 bases, with 21 bases between them. CDR1 is SGDLS and CDR2 is YYNGEE in the germline V gene. Disease lasting under 3 months, a NOSPECS grade of at least 4, and a Clinical Activity Score of at least 3 were features of the ophthalmopathy patients. Using 10 ml of fresh peripheral blood, PBMCs were prepared. Researchers amplified the TCR beta CDR3 regions from RNA transcripts. When the TCR CDR3 underwent first-round RT-PCR, the HTBI primer set was used. TCRdb ran MiXCR on the multiplex PCR reads and lists one entry per CDR3 protein. The sample yields 250,000 to 300,000 distinct CDR3 sequences, approximately 18% seen once.

Specimen: blood. This TCR came from a man in his fifties or sixties with Graves' ophthalmopathy. V and J are TRBV9 and TRBJ2-7; possibly TRBD1 or TRBD2 for D (7 bases each). The CDR3, as DNA: TGTGCCAGCAGCCAGGGGGGAGGGCCATCAAGGGAGCAGTACTTC. Its protein product is CASSQGGGPSREQYF. The full variable domain, its missing parts supplied by reference TRBV9 and TRBJ2-7, is DSGVTQTPKHLITATGQRVTLRCSPRSGDLSVYWYQQSLDQGLQFLIQYYNGEERAKGNILERFSAQQFPDLHSELNLSSLELGDSALYFCASSQGGGPSREQYFGPGTRLTVT.